The clone carrying this T cell receptor beta chain was picked up many times. HTBI primers from iRepertoire and Arm-PCR of CDR3 regions yielded the TCR beta libraries. TCRdb called the multiplex PCR reads again in MiXCR, with one record for every CDR3 protein. Among 440,000 or so distinct CDR3 sequences, 16% were seen once, and the ten largest hold about 11%. The sample comes from a study of regulatory T cells in long-lasting Graves disease. CDR1 is SGHAT and CDR2 is FQNNGV in the germline V gene. Trimming removed 0 bases from V and 5 bases from J, with 8 bases in between. The CDR3 has 13 amino acids. Sample time point: newly diagnosed GD, antithyroid drugs for less than 3 months. Isolated PBMC RNA provided the starting material for the TCR library. These data also featured in a second study, about T cells in Graves' hyperthyroidism and ophthalmopathy.

The specimen was peripheral blood mononuclear cells (PBMCs), collected at new diagnosis, from a patient treated with antithyroid drugs. This chain links TRBV11-2 with TRBJ2-7; perhaps D is TRBD1 or TRBD2 (5 bases each). The source of this sequence is a woman in her thirties with Graves disease. CDR3 sequence: CASSLDRGDEQYF. CDR3 nucleotide sequence: TGTGCCAGCAGCTTAGATCGGGGCGACGAGCAGTACTTC.